This T cell receptor (beta chain) was profiled in a study of blood T cell repertoires in COVID-19. Overall study context: Samples representing acute and convalescent COVID-19 were sourced from the United States, Italy and Spain. In each case, the material was cDNA or gDNA derived from T cells, B-cell-depleted T cells, or PBMCs.

Original processing methods: Amplification with reference gene primers provided the estimates of nucleated cell counts. The method was immunoSEQ multiplex PCR; TCRdb's version includes in-frame clones alone and lacks a portion of them. Clone size and V and J calls were adopted from that table, with D and trimming inferred from the DNA. The sample has about 160,000 clones; over 85% are singletons. The V end was cut by 10 bases, the J end by 4 bases, with 13 bases between. The length of the CDR3 is 12 residues. Germline V CDR1 and CDR2: SNHLY, FYNNEI. This clone came up once. The sequencing sample was made of peripheral blood. The V gene is TRBV2, the J gene TRBJ2-5; tentatively, D is TRBD1 (5 bases). The sequence derives from a woman aged 45 to 65 with acute or convalescent COVID-19. The CDR3 protein is CATTRQGETQYF. The CDR3 bases are TGTGCCACCACAAGGCAGGGAGAGACCCAGTACTTC.